Shown below are 21 T cell receptor beta chains from a single sample sequenced in a study of a mutant IDH1 vaccine in newly diagnosed glioma. Time point: week 47, end of study. It was 300 ug of mutant IDH1 20-mer peptide that made up each vaccine dose, given with topical imiquimod. What these receptors recognize is not known. Libraries were prepared by immunoSEQ multiplex PCR; TCRdb keeps only in-frame clonotypes and omits some of them. The sample lists tens of thousands of clones, roughly 77% occurring once. The sequencing here drew on PBMCs, taken from a glioma patient whose treatment included an IDH1 peptide vaccine. Source of these receptors: a man aged 40-50 years with glioma.

The CDR3 is CASSQVSGGTEAFF. The CDR3 region has the DNA TGCGCCAGCAGCCAAGTTTCCGGGGGCACTGAAGCTTTCTTT. This chain links TRBV4-3 with TRBJ1-1; possibly TRBD1 for D (5 bases). CDR1 LGHNA and CDR2 YSLEER come from the germline V gene. CDR3 length: 14 residues. The germline V and J ends were trimmed by 1 base and 4 bases, with 10 bases remaining between them.

The chain is built from TRBV7-2 and TRBJ1-2, with a weak D call TRBD1 (5 bases). Trimming left V 3 bases short and J 8 bases short, with 19 bases between. Germline CDR1 reads SGHTA; CDR2 reads FQGNSA. The CDR3 extends over 15 amino acids. Here the CDR3 reads CASSFFFGQGLGYTF. CDR3 DNA sequence: TGTGCCAGCAGCTTTTTTTTCGGCCAGGGCTTGGGCTACACCTTC.

V and J are TRBV5-1 and TRBJ1-6; no clear D. Germline loops: CDR1 SGHRS, CDR2 YFSETQ. The CDR3 contains 16 residues. Trimming removed 3 bases from V and 3 bases from J, with 13 bases in between. The CDR3 here is CASSSSSGSYNSPLHF. The CDR3 coding sequence is TGCGCCAGCAGCTCCTCTTCGGGGAGCTATAATTCACCCCTCCACTTT.

The chain couples TRBV28 to TRBJ2-7, with TRBD1 matching 7 bases. The J segment lost 7 bases and the V segment lost 5 bases, leaving 14 bases of the junction unmatched. This CDR3 is 15 amino acids long. Germline V CDR1 and CDR2: MDHEN, SYDVKM. The CDR3 spells CASSQTGTAYGEQYF. Written as DNA, the CDR3 is TGTGCCAGCAGTCAAACCGGGACAGCATACGGGGAGCAGTACTTC.

The chain links TRBV4-1 to TRBJ2-3; the match to TRBD1 covers 11 bases. The ends lost 3 bases at V and 6 bases at J; junction bases unmatched: 8. The CDR3 runs to 16 residues. Germline CDR1 reads MGHRA; CDR2 reads YSYEKL. The CDR3 is CASSHLGQGAFDTQYF. The CDR3 DNA is TGCGCCAGCAGCCATCTTGGACAGGGGGCTTTTGATACGCAGTATTTT.

The J gene is TRBJ2-7, the V gene TRBV11-2, with TRBD2 matching over 7 bases. The CDR3 sequence is 12 residues long. The junction had 0 bases not matched to a gene; V was cut back by 4 bases and J by 3 bases. In germline, CDR1 is SGHAT, CDR2 FQNNGV. For the CDR3, the DNA is TGTGCCAGCAGCTCGGGGGGCTACGAGCAGTACTTC. Its protein is CASSSGGYEQYF.

The chain has TRBV30 and TRBJ2-1; 9 bases agree with TRBD1. This CDR3 is built from 16 residues. Trimming cost V 0 bases and J 2 bases; bases outside gene matches: 5. Germline V gene lookup returns CDR1 GTSNPN and CDR2 SVGIG (reference sequence). The DNA of the CDR3 is TGTGCCTGGAGTGTACGGACAGGGGCCCCCTACAATGAGCAGTTCTTC. The encoded protein is CAWSVRTGAPYNEQFF.

A single count supports this clone. This chain uses TRBV5-1 with TRBJ2-7; no clear D. The CDR3 has 13 amino acids. Germline CDR1 reads SGHRS; CDR2 reads YFSETQ. Trimming took off 3 bases at V and 2 bases at J, with 9 bases between the two ends. The CDR3 protein is CASSYDQAYEQYF. The CDR3 DNA reads TGCGCCAGCAGCTATGACCAAGCCTACGAGCAGTACTTC.

This clone was seen once. V usage is TRBV19 and J usage is TRBJ2-3; TRBD1 aligns across 9 bases. The CDR3 is made up of 15 amino acids. Germline trimming cut 3 bases from V and 2 bases from J; bases unmatched to any gene: 3. In germline, CDR1 is LNHDA, CDR2 SQIVND (reference sequence). The CDR3, as DNA: TGTGCCAGTAGTATGGGACAGGGAATCACAGATACGCAGTATTTT. This sequence encodes CASSMGQGITDTQYF.

The chain links TRBV10-1 to TRBJ2-7, with 7 positions matching TRBD2. The CDR3 runs 15 residues. Trimming removed 0 bases from V and 0 bases from J; junction bases left unmatched: 2. Per the germline V gene, CDR1 is WNHNN and CDR2 is SYGVQD (reference sequence). In DNA, the CDR3 is TGCGCCAGCAGTGAGTCTAGCGGGCCCTCCTACGAGCAGTACTTC. It yields the protein CASSESSGPSYEQYF.

J is TRBJ2-3 and V is TRBV7-9, with 7 bases that match TRBD1. Germline V gene lookup returns CDR1 SEHNR and CDR2 FQNEAQ (reference sequence). After removal of 5 bases from V and 2 bases from J, the junction contained 10 bases not matched to a gene. The CDR3 length is 16 residues. The CDR3 sequence is CASSARQGPTTDTQYF. For the CDR3, the DNA is TGTGCCAGCAGCGCCCGACAGGGCCCCACCACAGATACGCAGTATTTT.

CDR3 residues: CASSYSWGVFYLSGMKTLFF. The CDR3 DNA reads as TGTGCCAGCAGTTACTCGTGGGGGGTTTTCTATCTCTCTGGAATGAAAACGCTGTTTTTT. The chain joins TRBV6-7 to TRBJ1-4; perhaps TRBD1 as D (5 bases). TRBV6-7 belongs to the ORF category, with a function that is uncertain. The V end lost 0 bases, the J end lost 14 bases, and 34 bases lay between the germline ends. The CDR3 runs 20 residues.

V and J are TRBV11-1 and TRBJ2-7; the match to TRBD1 covers 10 bases. The germline V gene encodes CDR1 SGHAT and CDR2 FQDESV (reference sequence). J lost 5 bases, V lost 9 bases, and 13 bases had no gene match. The CDR3 has 15 residues. The CDR3 region has the DNA TGTGCCAGTGGAACTCCGGGACAGGGGTTCCACGAGCAGTACTTC. Protein product: CASGTPGQGFHEQYF.

The V gene is TRBV28, the J gene TRBJ1-4; a possible D gene is TRBD1 (5 bases). The CDR3 is made up of 14 amino acids. Germline CDR1 is MDHEN and CDR2 is SYDVKM. V lost 4 bases and J 4 bases, leaving 10 bases between the germline ends. The CDR3 reads CASSSPTVNEKLFF. Written as DNA, the CDR3 is TGTGCCAGCAGTTCCCCGACAGTTAATGAAAAACTGTTTTTT. Complete variable domain (other parts from reference TRBV28 and TRBJ1-4): DVKVTQSSRYLVKRTGEKVFLECVQDMDHENMFWYRQDPGLGLRLIYFSYDVKMKEKGDIPEGYSVSREKKERFSLILESASTNQTSMYLCASSSPTVNEKLFFGSGTQLSVL.

This chain joins TRBV6-6 and TRBJ1-3; no reliable D call. This CDR3 spans 15 amino acids. Germline V lookup: CDR1 MNHNY, CDR2 SVGAGI (reference sequence). The ends were cut back, 4 bases at V and 0 bases at J, with 10 bases in the middle. CDR3 loop: CASSSLAASGNTIYF. The CDR3 nucleotides read TGTGCCAGCAGTTCGCTCGCAGCCTCTGGAAACACCATATATTTT.

A note on this clone: At one end, the junction sequence differs from germline, possibly due to a read error. The genes are TRBV7-7 and TRBJ2-1; weak D call: TRBD1 (5 bases). This CDR3 spans 14 amino acids. Germline lookup yields CDR1 SSHAT and CDR2 FNYEAQ (reference sequence). For the CDR3, the DNA is TGTGCTAGCAGCTTAGGGGAACTTTACAATGAGCAGTTCTTC. Its protein product is CASSLGELYNEQFF.

The chain's CDR3 is CASSVVVRDDEKLFF. The CDR3 nucleotides read TGTGCCAGCAGCGTAGTGGTCAGGGATGATGAAAAACTGTTTTTT. The chain employs TRBV9 and TRBJ1-4; D may be TRBD1 (5 bases). The length of the CDR3 is 15 residues. Looked up from germline, CDR1 is SGDLS and CDR2 is YYNGEE. The V end lost 0 bases, the J end lost 6 bases, and 12 bases lay between the germline ends.

This clone was observed a few times. The chain combines TRBV29-1 with TRBJ1-1; 8 bases map to TRBD1. V dropped 1 base and J dropped 7; count of bases not matched to a gene: 11. The CDR3 has 15 amino acids. The V gene's germline CDR1 is SQVTM and CDR2 ANQGSEA. The CDR3 DNA reads as TGCAGCGTTGAAGGATCCGGGACAGGAGGGTTTGAAGCTTTCTTT. It codes for CSVEGSGTGGFEAFF.

This chain links TRBV9 with TRBJ2-3, with 8 bases matching TRBD1. CDR1 and CDR2 from the germline V gene are SGDLS and YYNGEE. With 0 bases clipped from V and 1 base from J, the junction kept 7 bases outside the gene matches. The CDR3 loop spans 17 amino acids. CDR3 in DNA: TGTGCCAGCAGCGTAGACGGATCGGGACAGGGCACAGATACGCAGTATTTT. It translates to CASSVDGSGQGTDTQYF.

The chain combines TRBV19 with TRBJ1-2; D is unresolved. The ends were cut back, 2 bases at V and 4 bases at J, with 17 bases in the middle. The germline V gene has CDR1 LNHDA and CDR2 SQIVND (reference sequence). This CDR3 is built from 16 residues. As DNA, the CDR3 is TGTGCCAGTAGTATAAGTATGGCCGGGTCGACCTATGGCTACACCTTC. Translating gives CASSISMAGSTYGYTF.

This clone was seen a single time. The rearrangement uses TRBV19 and TRBJ2-3; TRBD2 aligns across 7 bases. V lost 8 bases, J lost 5 bases, and 7 bases stayed unmatched. This CDR3 spans 13 amino acids. The germline CDR1 and CDR2 sequences are LNHDA and SQIVND (reference sequence). CDR3 bases: TGTGCCAGTGAGGCGGGAGCGGGAGATACGCAGTATTTT. The encoded protein is CASEAGAGDTQYF.